This T cell receptor beta chain stems from a study of OX40 agonist ivuxolimab in advanced cancers. Regarding the research as a whole: Ivuxolimab was an agonistic, fully human IgG2 monoclonal antibody directed against OX40 (CD134), a costimulatory receptor. The dose-escalation cohort was about 83% male with a mean age of roughly 60 years, ranging from roughly 20 to 80. Prior anti-PD-1, anti-PD-L1 or anti-CTLA-4 therapy was permitted, and checkpoint inhibitors had been received by roughly two fifths of dose-escalation patients. Intravenous ivuxolimab was administered to patients every 2 weeks at six dose levels: 0.01, 0.1, 0.3, 1.5, 3 and 10 mg/kg. The paper covers the monotherapy dose-escalation part of the phase I ivuxolimab trial, which included N of about 51 patients. Partial responses occurred in three dose-escalation patients: two with cutaneous melanoma and one with hepatocellular carcinoma. Among the 52 dose-escalation patients, around 19 had hepatocellular carcinoma, roughly 15 melanoma, 9 renal cell carcinoma and 9 head and neck cancer. The point of sequencing TCRbeta in the periphery was to test whether ivuxolimab changed TCR sequence diversity and drove clonal T-cell expansion. Study-wide conclusions, independent of this receptor: After ivuxolimab, expanded clones were on average more numerous among CD8+ T cells than among CD4+ T cells. Partial responders in the 0.1-3.0 mg/kg groups had among the lowest normalized peripheral clonal expansion, especially among CD8+ T cells. Low levels of normalized T-cell clonal expansion were also shown by some nonresponding patients. At doses from 0.1 to 3.0 mg/kg, clonal expansion was seen in both CD4+ and CD8+ blood T cells between baseline and week 6. Antigen specificity was not determined for the clonally expanded peripheral T cells.

Genomic DNA was extracted from sorted cells for sequencing of the TCRbeta CDR3 region. TCRbeta CDR3 regions were sequenced using the immunoSEQ Assay. TCRdb took over this immuneACCESS table, retaining in-frame rearrangements with V and J assigned. Such tables are incomplete; in checked studies, under half of the missing clones stem from an unresolved V gene, and the remainder is unexplained. The table for this sample lists about 45,000 clones; around nine tenths of them were counted only once. The ten largest account for more than 10% of the sample. In its sample, this clone was seen a few times. The specificity of this receptor is unknown. Within one base of it there is no much larger clone, and no base qualities were kept. The germline V gene sets CDR1 to MNHEY and CDR2 to SVGAGI. Deletion took 5 bases off V and 2 bases off J, with a span of 15 bases between the germline ends. The CDR3 contains 15 residues, cysteine and phenylalanine counted. The retained sequence is limited to the CDR3, 45 bases, with the frame set at the first base.

Patients with a history of autoimmune disease or receiving systemic immunosuppression were excluded from the trial. Peripheral blood for TCR sequencing was collected from all dose cohorts at baseline, on cycle 4 day 1, and on cycle 7 day 1. The samples were drawn from a first-in-human, open-label, multicenter phase I dose-escalation trial of ivuxolimab. The trial enrolled adults with locally advanced or metastatic head and neck squamous cell, hepatocellular, melanoma or renal cell carcinoma. Before TCR sequencing, CD4+ T cells and CD8+ T cells from peripheral blood were sorted into separate populations.

The chain couples TRBV6-5 to TRBJ2-5; the D gene is unclear. This sample comprised CD4+ or CD8+ T cells sorted from blood, obtained in a trial of the OX40 agonist ivuxolimab. The receptor's source is an adult with an advanced solid tumor such as melanoma, head and neck, liver or kidney cancer. The sequenced DNA: TGTGCCAGCAGTGGGATGGGGTCCCCACAAGAGACCCAGTACTTC. Its protein product is CASSGMGSPQETQYF.